This is a list of T cell receptor beta chains from one sample in a study of Ad26.COV2.S vaccination and SARS-CoV-2 variants. Produced via immunoSEQ multiplex PCR; TCRdb's table is partial and in-frame only. The table includes about 350,000 clones, 80% to 90% detected once. The starting material was peripheral blood, obtained in a trial of Ad26.COV2.S vaccine versus placebo. The origin of the receptors is a person aged 18-60 years who received the Ad26.COV2.S COVID-19 vaccine or a placebo. The CDR3 runs from the conserved cysteine through the conserved F or W. A D gene is named only where the DNA matches it firmly. Not every row has a clone size; where given, it reads once, few, many or a size class.

clone_size	v_call	j_call	d_call	cdr3_nt	cdr3_aa
-	TRBV9	TRBJ1-1	-	TGTGCCAGCAGCGTCCCAGAGAACACTGAAGCTTTCTTT	CASSVPENTEAFF
-	TRBV27	TRBJ1-6	-	TGTGCCAGCAGTTTAAGGACTATCAACAGTTCACCCCTCCACTTT	CASSLRTINSSPLHF
-	TRBV5-1	TRBJ1-4	-	TGCGCCAGCAGCTTCGGGTCGGATGAAAAACTGTTTTTT	CASSFGSDEKLFF
-	TRBV5-1	TRBJ2-2	TRBD1	TGCGCCAGTAATCGGGAAGGGACAGGGGGCACCGGGGAGCTGTTTTTT	CASNREGTGGTGELFF
-	TRBV5-5	TRBJ2-7	TRBD1	TGTGCCAGCAGCTTGGTTCGGGACAGGGGCCACGAGCAGTACTTC	CASSLVRDRGHEQYF
-	TRBV7-2	TRBJ2-5	TRBD2	TGTGCCAGCAGCTCCAGCGGGGGCCTTTGGGAGACCCAGTACTTC	CASSSSGGLWETQYF
-	TRBV3-1/TRBV3-2	TRBJ2-3	-	TGTGCCAGCAGGCAACTGCCTTCCGGGACCTCGGGGGATACGCAGTATTTT	CASRQLPSGTSGDTQYF
-	TRBV29-1	TRBJ2-1	TRBD2	TGCAGCGTTGGTTTAGCGGGGACACATGAGCAGTTCTTC	CSVGLAGTHEQFF
-	TRBV7-2	TRBJ2-7	TRBD2	TGTGCCAGCAGCTTAGGTCCCGGGACTACCATTTACGAGCAGTACTTC	CASSLGPGTTIYEQYF
-	TRBV9	TRBJ2-3	-	TGTGCCAGCGCCATCAGGGCTGATACGCAGTATTTT	CASAIRADTQYF
-	TRBV30	TRBJ2-1	TRBD2	TGTGCCTGGAGTGTTTCGGGACTAGCGGGATGGTTCTTC	CAWSVSGLAGWFF
-	TRBV7-2	TRBJ2-2	TRBD1	TGTGCCAGCAGGCGACAGGGGAGGGAGCTGTTTTTT	CASRRQGRELFF
-	TRBV4-3	TRBJ2-5	TRBD2	TGCGCCAGCAGCCAAGGCCCCCTAGCGGGGACAAGCCCCCAAGAGACCCAGTACTTC	CASSQGPLAGTSPQETQYF
-	TRBV19	TRBJ2-5	-	TGTGCCAGTAGTCTGGACGGTCGAACCCAGTACTTC	CASSLDGRTQYF
once	TRBV24-1	TRBJ2-7	-	TGTGCCACCAGTGACTCCTCAACGACCTCTTACGAGCAGTACTTC	CATSDSSTTSYEQYF
-	TRBV21-1	TRBJ2-4	-	TGTGCCAGCAGCAACAAGCGGGAGGAGTGTGGCATTCAGTACTTC	CASSNKREECGIQYF
-	TRBV19	TRBJ1-2	-	TGTGCCAGTACCCGCCCCCGGGACACCCGGTTTGAAGGCTACACCTTC	CASTRPRDTRFEGYTF
-	TRBV7-9	TRBJ1-5	TRBD1	TGTGCCAGCAGCGGAGGACAGGGATACAATCAGCCCCAGCATTTT	CASSGGQGYNQPQHF
-	TRBV5-8	TRBJ1-4	TRBD1	TGTGCCAGCAGCTTACAGGGGGACGAAAAACTGTTTTTT	CASSLQGDEKLFF
-	TRBV6-5	TRBJ1-2	-	TGTGCCAGCGGAAGATACGGCTACACCTTC	CASGRYGYTF
-	TRBV7-2	TRBJ2-5	-	TGTGCCAGCAGCTTAGGGCTTCACTTTGGGGAGACCCAGTACTTC	CASSLGLHFGETQYF
-	TRBV28	TRBJ2-5	TRBD2	TGTGCCAGCAGTTCCCCCATCGGCGGGGGGGTAGGGGAGACCCAGTACTTC	CASSSPIGGGVGETQYF
few	TRBV19	TRBJ2-2	-	TGTGCCAGTAGTATAGGTGGGGGGGCCTACGGGGAGCTGTTTTTT	CASSIGGGAYGELFF
-	TRBV20-1	TRBJ2-1	-	TGCAGTGCTAGAGAGTACGGGAGTAAGTTCTTC	CSAREYGSKFF
-	TRBV28	TRBJ1-2	-	TGTGCCAGCCTATTCGCCAGGGGCGGCTATGGCTACACCTTC	CASLFARGGYGYTF
-	TRBV4-2	TRBJ2-6	-	TGTGCCAGCAGCCCCCCCGTAGGGGGTCATGGGGCCAACGTCCTGACTTTC	CASSPPVGGHGANVLTF
-	TRBV19	TRBJ1-2	TRBD1	TGTGCCAGTAGGAAGAGTCCCGGGACAGGGTTTGATGGCTACACCTTC	CASRKSPGTGFDGYTF
-	TRBV18	TRBJ2-2	TRBD2	TGTGCCAGCTCACCGGGACTAGCGGATTTAACCGGGGAGCTGTTTTTT	CASSPGLADLTGELFF
-	TRBV5-4	TRBJ1-2	TRBD1	TGTGCCAGCAGCCCAGGACAGGGTTTGTATGGCTACACCTTC	CASSPGQGLYGYTF
once	TRBV28	TRBJ1-2	TRBD1	TGTGCCAGCAGTTTAGGTAGGGGGCCTTTGGTTGGCTACACCTTC	CASSLGRGPLVGYTF